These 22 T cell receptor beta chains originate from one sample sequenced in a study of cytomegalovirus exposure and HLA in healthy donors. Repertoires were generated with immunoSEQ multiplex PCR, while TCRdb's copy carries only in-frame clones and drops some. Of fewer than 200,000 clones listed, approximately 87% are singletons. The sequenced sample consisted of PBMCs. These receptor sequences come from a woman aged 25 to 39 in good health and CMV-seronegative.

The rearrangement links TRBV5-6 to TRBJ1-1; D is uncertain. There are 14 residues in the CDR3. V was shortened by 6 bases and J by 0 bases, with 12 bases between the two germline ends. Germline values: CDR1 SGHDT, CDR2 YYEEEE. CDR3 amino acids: CASIWSEMNTEAFF. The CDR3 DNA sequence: TGTGCCAGCATTTGGTCAGAAATGAACACTGAAGCTTTCTTT.

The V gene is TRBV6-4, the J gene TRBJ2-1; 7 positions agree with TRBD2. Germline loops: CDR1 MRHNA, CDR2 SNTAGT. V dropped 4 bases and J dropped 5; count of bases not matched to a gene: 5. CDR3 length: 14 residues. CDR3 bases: TGTGCCAGCAGTGTGGGGACTATTGACAATGAGCAGTTCTTC. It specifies CASSVGTIDNEQFF.

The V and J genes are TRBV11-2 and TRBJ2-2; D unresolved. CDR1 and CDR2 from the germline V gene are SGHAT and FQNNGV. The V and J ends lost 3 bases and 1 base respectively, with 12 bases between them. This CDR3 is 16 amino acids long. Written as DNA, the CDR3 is TGTGCCAGCAGCTTTATCCCTCTTAAGAACACCGGGGAGCTGTTTTTT. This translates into CASSFIPLKNTGELFF. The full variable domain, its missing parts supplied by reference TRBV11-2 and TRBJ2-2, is EAGVAQSPRYKIIEKRQSVAFWCNPISGHATLYWYQQILGQGPKLLIQFQNNGVVDDSQLPKDRFSAERLKGVDSTLKIQPAKLEDSAVYLCASSFIPLKNTGELFFGEGSRLTVL.

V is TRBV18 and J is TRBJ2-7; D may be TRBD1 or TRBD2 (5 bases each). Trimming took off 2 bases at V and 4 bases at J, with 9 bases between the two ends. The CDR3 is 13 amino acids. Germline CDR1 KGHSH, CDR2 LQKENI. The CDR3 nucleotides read TGTGCCAGCTCACCATGGGACGAGTACGAGCAGTACTTC. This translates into CASSPWDEYEQYF.

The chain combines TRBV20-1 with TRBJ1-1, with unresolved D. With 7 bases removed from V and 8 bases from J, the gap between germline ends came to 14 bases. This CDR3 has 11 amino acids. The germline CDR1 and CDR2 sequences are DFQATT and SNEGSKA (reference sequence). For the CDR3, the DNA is TGCAGTGTTTCGAGTTGGTCGGAAGCTTTCTTT. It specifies CSVSSWSEAFF.

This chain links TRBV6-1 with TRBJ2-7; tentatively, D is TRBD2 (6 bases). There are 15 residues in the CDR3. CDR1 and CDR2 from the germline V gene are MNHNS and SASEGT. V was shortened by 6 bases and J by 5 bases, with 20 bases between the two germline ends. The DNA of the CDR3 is TGTGCCAGCAGGTTATTGGTCGGGGGTCCCCACGAGCAGTACTTC. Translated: CASRLLVGGPHEQYF.

The DNA of the CDR3 is TGTGCCAGCAGCTTAGGCGGACTAGGCCCGACTTATACGCAGTATTTT. This codes for CASSLGGLGPTYTQYF. V is TRBV7-2 and J is TRBJ2-3; 7 nucleotides agree with TRBD2. After removal of 1 base from V and 7 bases from J, the junction contained 11 bases not matched to a gene. CDR3 length: 16 amino acids. CDR1 is SGHTA and CDR2 is FQGNSA in the germline V gene.

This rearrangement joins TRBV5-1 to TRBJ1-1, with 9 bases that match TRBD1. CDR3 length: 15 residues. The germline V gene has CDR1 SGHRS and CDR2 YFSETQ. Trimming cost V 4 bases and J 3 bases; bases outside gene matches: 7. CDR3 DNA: TGCGCCAGCAGCAGGACAGGGGAACGGGACACTGAAGCTTTCTTT. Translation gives CASSRTGERDTEAFF.

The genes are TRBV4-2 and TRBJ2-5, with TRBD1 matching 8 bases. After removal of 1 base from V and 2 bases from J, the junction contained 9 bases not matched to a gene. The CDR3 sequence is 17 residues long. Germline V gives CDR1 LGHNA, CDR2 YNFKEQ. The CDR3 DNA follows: TGTGCCAGCAGCCAAGGAGGAACAGGGGGACGGCAAGAGACCCAGTACTTC. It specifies CASSQGGTGGRQETQYF.

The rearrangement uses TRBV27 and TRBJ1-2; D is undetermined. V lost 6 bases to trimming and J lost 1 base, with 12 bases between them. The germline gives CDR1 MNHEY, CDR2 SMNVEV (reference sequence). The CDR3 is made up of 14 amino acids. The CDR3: CASSHSTDNYGYTF. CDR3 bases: TGTGCCAGCAGCCACTCTACAGATAACTATGGCTACACCTTC.

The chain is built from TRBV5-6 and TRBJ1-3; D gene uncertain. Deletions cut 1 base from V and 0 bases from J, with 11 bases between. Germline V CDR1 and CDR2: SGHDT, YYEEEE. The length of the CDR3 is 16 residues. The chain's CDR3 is CASSLWRSLSGNTIYF. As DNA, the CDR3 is TGTGCCAGCAGCTTGTGGCGAAGCCTCTCTGGAAACACCATATATTTT.

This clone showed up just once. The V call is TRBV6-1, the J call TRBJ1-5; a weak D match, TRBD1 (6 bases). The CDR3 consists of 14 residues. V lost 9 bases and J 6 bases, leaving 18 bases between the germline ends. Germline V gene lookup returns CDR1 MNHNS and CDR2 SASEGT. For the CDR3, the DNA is TGTGCCAGTACGATCCAGGAAGGGGGTCAGCCCCAGCATTTT. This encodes CASTIQEGGQPQHF.

The CDR3 nucleotides read TGCGCCAGCAGCTATGACAGGGGCCCCTACGAGCAGTACTTC. Protein sequence: CASSYDRGPYEQYF. The genes are TRBV5-1 and TRBJ2-7; 8 bases fit TRBD1. The CDR3 length is 14 residues. The germline V gene encodes CDR1 SGHRS and CDR2 YFSETQ. Unmatched junction bases numbered 4, after V lost 3 bases and J lost 2 bases.

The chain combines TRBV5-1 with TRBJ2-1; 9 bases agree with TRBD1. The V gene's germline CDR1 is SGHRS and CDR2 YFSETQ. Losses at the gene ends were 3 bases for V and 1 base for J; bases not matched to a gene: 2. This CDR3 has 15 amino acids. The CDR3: CASSSGTGSYNEQFF. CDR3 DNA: TGCGCCAGCAGCTCCGGGACAGGGTCCTACAATGAGCAGTTCTTC.

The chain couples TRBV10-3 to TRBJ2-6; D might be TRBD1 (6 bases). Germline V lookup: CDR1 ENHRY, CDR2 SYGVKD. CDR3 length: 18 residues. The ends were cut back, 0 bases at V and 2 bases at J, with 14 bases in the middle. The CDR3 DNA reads TGTGCCATCAGTGAGTCTGGGCAGGGGATTACTGGGGCCAACGTCCTGACTTTC. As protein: CAISESGQGITGANVLTF.

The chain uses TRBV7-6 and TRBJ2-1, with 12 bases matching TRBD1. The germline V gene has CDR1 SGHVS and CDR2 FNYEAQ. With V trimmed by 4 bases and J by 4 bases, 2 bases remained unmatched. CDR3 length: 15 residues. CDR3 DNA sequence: TGTGCCAGCAGCTCGGGACAGGGGGCGTACAATGAGCAGTTCTTC. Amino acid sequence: CASSSGQGAYNEQFF.

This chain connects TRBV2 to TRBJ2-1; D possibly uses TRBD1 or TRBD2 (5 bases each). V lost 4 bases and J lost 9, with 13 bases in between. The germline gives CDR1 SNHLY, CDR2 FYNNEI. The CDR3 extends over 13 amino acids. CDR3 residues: CASSVTPGAEQFF. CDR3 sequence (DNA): TGTGCCAGCAGTGTGACTCCCGGGGCTGAGCAGTTCTTC.

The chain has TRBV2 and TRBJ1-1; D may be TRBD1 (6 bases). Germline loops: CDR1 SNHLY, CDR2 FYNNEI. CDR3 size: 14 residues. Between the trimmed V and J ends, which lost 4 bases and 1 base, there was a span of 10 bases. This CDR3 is CASSAPGANTEAFF. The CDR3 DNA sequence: TGTGCCAGCAGTGCGCCAGGGGCGAACACTGAAGCTTTCTTT.

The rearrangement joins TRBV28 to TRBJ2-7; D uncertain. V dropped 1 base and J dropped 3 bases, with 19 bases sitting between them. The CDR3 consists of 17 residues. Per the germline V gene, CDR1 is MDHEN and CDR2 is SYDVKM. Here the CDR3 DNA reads TGTGCCAGCAGTTTATTTGCGGCGGCCAGTGCTAGCTACGAGCAGTACTTC. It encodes CASSLFAAASASYEQYF.

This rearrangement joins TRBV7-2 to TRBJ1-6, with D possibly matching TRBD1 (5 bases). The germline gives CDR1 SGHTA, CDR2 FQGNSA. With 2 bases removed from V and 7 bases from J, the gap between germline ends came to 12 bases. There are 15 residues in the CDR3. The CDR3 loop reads CASSLSTVRNSPLHF. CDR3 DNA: TGTGCCAGCAGCTTATCGACAGTCAGAAATTCACCCCTCCACTTT. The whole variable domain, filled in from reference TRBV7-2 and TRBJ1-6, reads GAGVSQSPSNKVTEKGKDVELRCDPISGHTALYWYRQSLGQGLEFLIYFQGNSAPDKSGLPSDRFSAERTGGSVSTLTIQRTQQEDSAVYLCASSLSTVRNSPLHFGNGTRLTVT.

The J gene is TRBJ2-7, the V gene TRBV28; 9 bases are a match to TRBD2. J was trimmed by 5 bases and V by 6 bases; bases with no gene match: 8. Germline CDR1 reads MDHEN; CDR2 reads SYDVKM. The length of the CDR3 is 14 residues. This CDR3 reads CASSLTRTSDEQYF. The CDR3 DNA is TGTGCCAGCAGCCTAACCAGGACTAGCGACGAGCAGTACTTC.

The CDR3 reads CASSPRQGRNTEAFF. The CDR3 DNA reads TGTGCCAGTAGTCCCCGACAGGGTAGAAACACTGAAGCTTTCTTT. This chain links TRBV19 with TRBJ1-1; TRBD1 matches at 7 bases. Germline lookup yields CDR1 LNHDA and CDR2 SQIVND (reference sequence). The CDR3 is made up of 15 amino acids. With V trimmed by 5 bases and J by 2 bases, 8 bases remained unmatched.